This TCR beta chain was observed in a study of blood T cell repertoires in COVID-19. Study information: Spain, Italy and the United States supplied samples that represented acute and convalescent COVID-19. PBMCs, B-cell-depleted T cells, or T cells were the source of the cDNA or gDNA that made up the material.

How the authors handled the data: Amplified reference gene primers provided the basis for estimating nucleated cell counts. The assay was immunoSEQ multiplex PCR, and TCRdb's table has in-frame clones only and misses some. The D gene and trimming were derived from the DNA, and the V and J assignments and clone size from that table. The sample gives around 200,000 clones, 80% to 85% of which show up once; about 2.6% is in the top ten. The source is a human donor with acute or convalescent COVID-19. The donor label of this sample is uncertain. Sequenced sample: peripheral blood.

The CDR3 coding sequence is TGTGCCAGCAGTGAAGCGGAGGGGCGCTCCTATGGCTACACCTTC. Encoded protein: CASSEAEGRSYGYTF. The V call is TRBV2, the J call TRBJ1-2; TRBD1 is a possible D gene (5 bases). The CDR3 length is 15 residues. V lost 0 bases and J lost 4, with 12 bases in between. CDR1 is SNHLY and CDR2 is FYNNEI in the germline V gene.